This T cell receptor (beta chain) derives from a study of shared clonotypes between healthy human individuals. This CDR3 region has 13 residues. The germline V gene has CDR1 LNHDA and CDR2 SQIVND (reference sequence). Trimming cost V 3 bases and J 7 bases, with 12 bases left between them. The protocol was immunoSEQ multiplex PCR, while the TCRdb copy is restricted to in-frame clones and leaves out a portion. The sample carries some 790,000 clones, just under 75% recorded once. Comment on this clone: The same CDR3 also results from other DNA sequences found in this sample.

The chain links TRBV19 to TRBJ1-2; D possibly corresponds to TRBD1 (5 bases). The sequence derives from a woman aged 25-40 years in good health. Material: memory CD4+ T cells sorted from blood. Subset noted: CD45RA-negative fraction. CDR3 nucleotides: TGTGCCAGTAGTATGGAGGGGAGGGGTGGCTACACCTTC. Its translation: CASSMEGRGGYTF.